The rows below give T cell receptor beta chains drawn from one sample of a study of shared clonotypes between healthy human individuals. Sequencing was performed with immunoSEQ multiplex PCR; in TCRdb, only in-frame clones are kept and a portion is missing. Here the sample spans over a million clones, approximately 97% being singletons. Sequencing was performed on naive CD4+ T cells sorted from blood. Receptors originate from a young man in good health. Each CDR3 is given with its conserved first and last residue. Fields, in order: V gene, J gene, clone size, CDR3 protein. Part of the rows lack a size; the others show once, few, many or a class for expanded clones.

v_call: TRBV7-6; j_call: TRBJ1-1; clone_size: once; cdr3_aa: CASSHNGAREAFF
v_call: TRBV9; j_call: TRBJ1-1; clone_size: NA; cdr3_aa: CASSSRGGLPMNTEAFF
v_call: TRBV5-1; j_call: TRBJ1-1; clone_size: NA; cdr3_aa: CASSLDGPFTEAFF
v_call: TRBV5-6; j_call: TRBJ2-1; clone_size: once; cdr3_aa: CASSPKDKFYEQFF
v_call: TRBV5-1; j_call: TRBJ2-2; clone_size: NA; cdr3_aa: CASSKAGGRTGELFF
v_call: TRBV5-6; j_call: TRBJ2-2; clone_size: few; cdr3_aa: CASSWGLTGELFF
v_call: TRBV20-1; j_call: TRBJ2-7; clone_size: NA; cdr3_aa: CSARISYEQYF
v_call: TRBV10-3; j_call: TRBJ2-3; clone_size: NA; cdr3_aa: CAISERETQYF
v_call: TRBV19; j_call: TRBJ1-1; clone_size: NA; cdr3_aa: CASSIDRRGTNTEAFF
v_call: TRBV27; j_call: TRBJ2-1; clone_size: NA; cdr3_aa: CASSPDRGFDEQFF
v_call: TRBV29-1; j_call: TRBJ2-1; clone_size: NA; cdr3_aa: CSVDSQGARNEQFF
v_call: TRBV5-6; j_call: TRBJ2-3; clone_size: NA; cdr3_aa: CASSWDRGTDTQYF
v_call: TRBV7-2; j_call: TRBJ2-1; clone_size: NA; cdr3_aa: CASSTQGQDNEQFF
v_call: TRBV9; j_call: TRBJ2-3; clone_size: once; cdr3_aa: CASSVAGRVDTQYF
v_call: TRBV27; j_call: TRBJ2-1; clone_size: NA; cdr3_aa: CASRGTRSYNEQFF
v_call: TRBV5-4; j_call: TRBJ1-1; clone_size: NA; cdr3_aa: CASSSRGGRDTEAFF
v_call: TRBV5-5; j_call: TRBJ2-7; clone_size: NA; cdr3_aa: CASTTHKGQDTYEQYF
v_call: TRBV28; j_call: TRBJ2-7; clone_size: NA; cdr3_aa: CAWGQRETSYEQYF
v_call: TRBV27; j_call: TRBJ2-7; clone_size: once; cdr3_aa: CASSLSRGKSYEQYF
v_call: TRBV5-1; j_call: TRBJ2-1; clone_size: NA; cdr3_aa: CASSPAGASTEQFF
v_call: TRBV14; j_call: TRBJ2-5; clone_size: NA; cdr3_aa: CASSQGPIQMLGETQYF
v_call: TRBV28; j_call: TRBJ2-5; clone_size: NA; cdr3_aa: CASSLGLSASRRQETQYF
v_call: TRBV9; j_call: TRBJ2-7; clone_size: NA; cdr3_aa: CASSVGGSSNEQYF
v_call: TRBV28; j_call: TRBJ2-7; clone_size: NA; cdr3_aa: CASSLVFREGYEQYF
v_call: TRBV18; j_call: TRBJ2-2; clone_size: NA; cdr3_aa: CASSPRDSGETGELFF
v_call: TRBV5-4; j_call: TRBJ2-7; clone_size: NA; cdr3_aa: CASSFAGRSYEQYF
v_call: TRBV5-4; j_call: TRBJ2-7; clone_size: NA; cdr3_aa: CASSMDLGQGYEQYF
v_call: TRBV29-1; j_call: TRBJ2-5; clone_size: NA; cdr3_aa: CSVGLNPGIGTQYF
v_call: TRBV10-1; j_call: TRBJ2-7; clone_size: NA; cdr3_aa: CGAPCEQYF
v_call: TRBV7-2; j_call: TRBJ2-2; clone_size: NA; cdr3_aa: CASSFSGWNTGELFF
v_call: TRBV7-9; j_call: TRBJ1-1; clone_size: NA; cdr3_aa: CASITREAFF
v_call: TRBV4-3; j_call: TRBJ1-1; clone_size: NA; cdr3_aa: CASNQRQGGMNTEAFF
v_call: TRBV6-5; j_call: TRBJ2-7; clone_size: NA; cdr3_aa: CASAKGIEQYF
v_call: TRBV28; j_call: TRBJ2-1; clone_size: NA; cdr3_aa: CASSFTGRAANEQFF
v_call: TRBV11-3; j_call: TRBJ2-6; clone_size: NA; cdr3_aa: CASSLEAGANVLTF
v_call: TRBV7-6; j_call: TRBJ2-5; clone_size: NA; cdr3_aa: CASSISGDQETQYF
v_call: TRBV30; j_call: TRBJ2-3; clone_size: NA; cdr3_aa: CAWSVRQGRADTQYF
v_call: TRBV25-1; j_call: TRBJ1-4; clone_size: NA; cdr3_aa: CASLPSRGNEKLFF
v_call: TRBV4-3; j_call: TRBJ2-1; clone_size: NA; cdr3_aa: CASSQSLASNEQFF
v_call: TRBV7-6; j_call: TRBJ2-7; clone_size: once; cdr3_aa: CASSLVWGGPDEQYF
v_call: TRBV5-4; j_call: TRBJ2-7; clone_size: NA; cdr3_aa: CASSFIAGVLYEQYF
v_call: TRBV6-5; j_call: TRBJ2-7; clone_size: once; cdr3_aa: CASSYSIGGSSYEQYF
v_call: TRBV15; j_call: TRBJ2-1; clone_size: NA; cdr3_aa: CATSRVAGPYNEQFF
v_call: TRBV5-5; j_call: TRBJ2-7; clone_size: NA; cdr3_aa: CASSLFASGSSYEQYF
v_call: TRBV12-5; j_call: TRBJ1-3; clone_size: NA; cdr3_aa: CASGFTGGSGNTIYF